This section outlines one T cell receptor (beta chain) sequence together with its context. Its matching antigen is unknown. All sorted populations exceeded 98% purity. V was cut by 1 base and J by 3 bases, with 10 bases left in between. The CDR3 is 14 amino acids. CDR1 and CDR2 from the germline V gene are SGHTA and FQGNSA. This sample is drawn from a study of beta chain features in type 1 diabetes. Study background: Cells sorted and examined across all samples totaled more than 95,000,000.

The entirety of the isolated RNA underwent reverse transcription, so expressed TCRB transcripts were sequenced. Produced via immunoSEQ multiplex PCR; TCRdb's table is partial and in-frame only. The table lists about 42,000 clones, approximately 49% of them singletons. Whole-study findings and limits: Individuals with type 1 diabetes displayed fewer insertions and more deletions at VDJ junctions.

The V and J genes are TRBV7-2 and TRBJ2-7; D call uncertain. The source is a woman in her 30s in good health. What was sequenced was stem cell memory CD4+ T cells from blood. The CDR3 DNA reads as TGTGCCAGCAGCTTAGATGCGGCCTACTACGAGCAGTACTTC. Translation gives CASSLDAAYYEQYF.